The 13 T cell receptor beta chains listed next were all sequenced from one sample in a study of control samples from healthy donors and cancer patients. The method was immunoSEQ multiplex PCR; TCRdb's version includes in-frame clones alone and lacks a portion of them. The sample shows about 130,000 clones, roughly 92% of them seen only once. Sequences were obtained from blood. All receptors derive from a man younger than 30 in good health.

The CDR3 nucleotides read TGTGCCAGCAGTGAAGGCGGGATAGTCGGGGCTTTCTTT. Its protein product is CASSEGGIVGAFF. The chain employs TRBV25-1 and TRBJ1-1; the D is unclear. CDR1 is MGHDK, CDR2 SYGVNS, per germline. There are 13 residues in the CDR3. With 2 bases removed from V and 11 bases from J, the gap between germline ends came to 15 bases.

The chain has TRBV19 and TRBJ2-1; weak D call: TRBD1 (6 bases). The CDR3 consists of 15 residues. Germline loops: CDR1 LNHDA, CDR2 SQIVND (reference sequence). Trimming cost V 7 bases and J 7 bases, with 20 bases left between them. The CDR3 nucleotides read TGTGCCAGTATTTCTAAGCCGGGACACATAAATGAGCAGTTCTTC. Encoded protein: CASISKPGHINEQFF. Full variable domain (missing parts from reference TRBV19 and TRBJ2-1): DGGITQSPKYLFRKEGQNVTLSCEQNLNHDAMYWYRQDPGQGLRLIYYSQIVNDFQKGDIAEGYSVSREKKESFPLTVTSAQKNPTAFYLCASISKPGHINEQFFGPGTRLTVL.

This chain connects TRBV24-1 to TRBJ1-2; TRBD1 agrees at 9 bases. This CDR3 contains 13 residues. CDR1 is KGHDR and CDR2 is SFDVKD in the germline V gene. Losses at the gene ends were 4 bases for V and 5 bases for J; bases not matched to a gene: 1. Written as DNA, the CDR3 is TGTGCCACCAGTGAAGGACAGGGGTATGGCTACACCTTC. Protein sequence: CATSEGQGYGYTF.

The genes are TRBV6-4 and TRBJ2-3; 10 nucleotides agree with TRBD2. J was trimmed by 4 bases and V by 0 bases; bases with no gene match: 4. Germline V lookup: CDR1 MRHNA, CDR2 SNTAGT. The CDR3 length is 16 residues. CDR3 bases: TGTGCCAGCAGTGACTCCCCTAGCGGGGGTCCAGATACGCAGTATTTT. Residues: CASSDSPSGGPDTQYF.

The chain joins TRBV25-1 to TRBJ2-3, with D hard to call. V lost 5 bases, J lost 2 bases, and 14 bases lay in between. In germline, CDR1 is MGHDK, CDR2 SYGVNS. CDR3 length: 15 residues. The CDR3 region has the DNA TGTGCCAGCAGTTCCGCGTCAGGAGTCACAGATACGCAGTATTTT. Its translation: CASSSASGVTDTQYF.

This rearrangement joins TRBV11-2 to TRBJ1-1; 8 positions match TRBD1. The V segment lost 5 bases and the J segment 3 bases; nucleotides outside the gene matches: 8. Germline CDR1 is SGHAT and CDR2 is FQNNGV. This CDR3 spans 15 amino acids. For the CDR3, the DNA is TGTGCCAGCAGCAAGGGACAGGACCTCTACACTGAAGCTTTCTTT. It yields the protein CASSKGQDLYTEAFF.

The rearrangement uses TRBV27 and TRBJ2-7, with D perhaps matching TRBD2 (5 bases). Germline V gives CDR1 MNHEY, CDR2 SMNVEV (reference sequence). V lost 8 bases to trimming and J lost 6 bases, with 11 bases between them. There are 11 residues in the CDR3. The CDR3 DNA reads TGTGCCAGCGGGGTGGGGAGCGAGCAGTACTTC. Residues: CASGVGSEQYF.

The CDR3 sequence is CASSLNRGTSGYTF. In nucleotides, the CDR3 is TGTGCCAGCAGCTTAAACAGGGGGACCTCCGGCTACACCTTC. The rearrangement uses TRBV7-3 and TRBJ1-2, with TRBD1 matching 8 bases. V trimming: 1 base; J trimming: 8 bases; junction bases outside the gene matches: 6. Germline CDR1 SGHTA, CDR2 FQGTGA. The CDR3 contains 14 residues.

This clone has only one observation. This chain's CDR3 is CASSLTGGQETQYF. The CDR3, as DNA: TGTGCCAGCAGCTTGACAGGGGGCCAAGAGACCCAGTACTTC. The gene calls are TRBV5-4 and TRBJ2-5; 8 bases align to TRBD1. V was clipped by 1 base and J by 1 base; unmatched bases: 0. CDR1 SGHNT and CDR2 YYREEE come from the germline V gene (reference sequence). The CDR3 runs to 14 residues. Full variable domain (missing parts from reference TRBV5-4 and TRBJ2-5): ETGVTQSPTHLIKTRGQQVTLRCSSQSGHNTVSWYQQALGQGPQFIFQYYREEENGRGNFPPRFSGLQFPNYSSELNVNALELDDSALYLCASSLTGGQETQYFGPGTRLLVL.

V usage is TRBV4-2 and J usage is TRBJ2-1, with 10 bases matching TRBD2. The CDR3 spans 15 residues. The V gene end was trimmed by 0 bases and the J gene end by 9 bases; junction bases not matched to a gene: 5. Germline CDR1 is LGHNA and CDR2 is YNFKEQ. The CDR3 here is CASSQESGGAFEQFF. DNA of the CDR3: TGTGCCAGCAGCCAAGAAAGCGGGGGGGCCTTTGAGCAGTTCTTC.

CDR3 sequence: CASSAIRRTTYEQYF. CDR3 nucleotides: TGTGCCAGCTCAGCGATCCGGCGGACGACCTACGAGCAGTACTTC. The V call is TRBV18, the J call TRBJ2-7; no definite D call. This CDR3 contains 15 residues. The germline V and J ends were trimmed by 5 bases and 2 bases, with 16 bases remaining between them. CDR1 is KGHSH and CDR2 is LQKENI in the germline V gene. Drawing the rest from reference TRBV18 and TRBJ2-7, the complete variable domain is NAGVMQNPRHLVRRRGQEARLRCSPMKGHSHVYWYRQLPEEGLKFMVYLQKENIIDESGMPKERFSAEFPKEGPSILRIQQVVRGDSAAYFCASSAIRRTTYEQYFGPGTRLTVT.

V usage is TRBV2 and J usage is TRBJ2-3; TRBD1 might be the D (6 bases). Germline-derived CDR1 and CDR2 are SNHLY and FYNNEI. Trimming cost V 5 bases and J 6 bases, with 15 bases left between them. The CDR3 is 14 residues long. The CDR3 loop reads CASSKISTGDTQYF. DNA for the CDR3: TGTGCCAGCAGTAAAATTTCTACAGGGGATACGCAGTATTTT.

DNA of the CDR3: TGTGCCAGCAGCGTAGGTCCGGGTTCCTATAATTCACCCCTCCACTTT. Protein sequence: CASSVGPGSYNSPLHF. The rearrangement uses TRBV9 and TRBJ1-6; D call uncertain. Germline CDR1 is SGDLS and CDR2 is YYNGEE. The CDR3 has 16 residues. V lost 0 bases and J lost 1, with 8 bases in between.